What follows are 19 T cell receptor beta chains derived from one specimen sequenced in a study (dated by TCRdb to the mid-2010s). Receptor libraries were prepared by 5' RACE. The sample was run on an Illumina MiSeq. In-frame beta chains were kept once TCRdb had trimmed the public reads at Q25 with fastp and called clones with MiXCR. Merged by CDR3 protein, the rows form single entries marked with the most common genes and DNA. This sample comprises roughly 56,000 distinct CDR3 sequences, almost 30% of them detected only once. The ten largest make up roughly 2% of the sample. The material sequenced was tumor-infiltrating naive CD4+ T cells sorted from the breast tumor. The sample's cell subset or site label, in plain terms: naive CD4+ T cells, CD4+CD45RA+CD25-. Source of these receptors: a female donor with breast cancer.

The chain is built from TRBV4-2 and TRBJ1-1; D may be TRBD1 (5 bases). Germline CDR1 LGHNA, CDR2 YNFKEQ. The CDR3 has 15 residues. Deletions cut 0 bases from V and 2 bases from J, with 10 bases between. The DNA of the CDR3 is TGTGCCAGCAGCCAAGATGGGGCGGGAAACACTGAAGCTTTCTTT. Protein: CASSQDGAGNTEAFF.

The chain joins TRBV7-8 to TRBJ2-3; TRBD2 aligns across 7 bases. The length of the CDR3 is 14 residues. V shed 8 bases and J 5 bases; nucleotides not matched to a gene: 10. Germline V CDR1 and CDR2: SGHVS, FQNEAQ. CDR3 protein: CASVIAGPRDTQYF. In nucleotides, the CDR3 is TGTGCCAGCGTCATAGCGGGCCCGAGAGATACGCAGTATTTT. Using reference TRBV7-8 and TRBJ2-3 for the parts outside the CDR3, the full variable domain is GAGVSQSPRYKVAKRGQDVALRCDPISGHVSLFWYQQALGQGPEFLTYFQNEAQLDKSGLPSDRFFAERPEGSVSTLKIQRTQQEDSAVYLCASVIAGPRDTQYFGPGTRLTVL.

This rearrangement joins TRBV7-9 to TRBJ1-1; D not certain. CDR1 SEHNR and CDR2 FQNEAQ come from the germline V gene (reference sequence). The CDR3 is made up of 15 amino acids. With 5 bases removed from V and 2 bases from J, the gap between germline ends came to 15 bases. CDR3 sequence reads: CASSVGPLENTEAFF. DNA for the CDR3: TGTGCCAGCAGCGTGGGCCCACTAGAAAACACTGAAGCTTTCTTT. The variable domain in full, with the rest retrieved from reference TRBV7-9 and TRBJ1-1, is DTGVSQNPRHKITKRGQNVTFRCDPISEHNRLYWYRQTLGQGPEFLTYFQNEAQLEKSRLLSDRFSAERPKGSFSTLEIQRTEQGDSAMYLCASSVGPLENTEAFFGQGTRLTVV.

V usage is TRBV5-1 and J usage is TRBJ1-1; maybe TRBD1 (5 bases). This CDR3 contains 13 residues. From germline, CDR1 is SGHRS and CDR2 YFSETQ. V lost 7 bases, J lost 4 bases, and 14 bases lay in between. The CDR3 loop is CASGLQGFTEAFF. As DNA, the CDR3 is TGCGCCAGCGGCCTGCAGGGATTCACTGAAGCTTTCTTT.

The gene calls are TRBV9 and TRBJ2-7; tentatively, D is TRBD1 or TRBD2 (6 bases each). Looked up from germline, CDR1 is SGDLS and CDR2 is YYNGEE. The CDR3 is 13 amino acids. V lost 4 bases to trimming and J lost 4 bases, with 12 bases between them. The DNA of the CDR3 is TGTGCCAGCAGCCCTACAGGGACTTACGAGCAGTACTTC. Residues: CASSPTGTYEQYF.

This clonotype appeared once. The gene calls are TRBV6-4 and TRBJ2-1, with TRBD2 matching over 9 bases. CDR1 is MRHNA, CDR2 SNTAGT, per germline. The CDR3 extends over 15 amino acids. Trimming at V came to 3 bases and at J to 4 bases, leaving 4 bases not matched to a gene. Here the CDR3 DNA reads TGTGCCAGCAGTGAGTTAGCGGGAGATTACAATGAGCAGTTCTTC. Translation: CASSELAGDYNEQFF.

This clonotype came up a few times. V usage is TRBV20-1 and J usage is TRBJ2-1, with 9 bases aligning to TRBD1. The junction had 6 bases not matched to a gene; V was cut back by 4 bases and J by 2 bases. The CDR3 has 15 amino acids. Germline assignment: CDR1 DFQATT and CDR2 SNEGSKA (reference sequence). CDR3 region: CSATTRDRAYNEQFF. CDR3 DNA: TGCAGTGCTACCACCCGGGACAGGGCCTACAATGAGCAGTTCTTC.

This clonotype occurred many times. The rearrangement links TRBV6-2 or TRBV6-3 to TRBJ2-5; D not resolved. V lost 6 bases to trimming and J lost 3 bases, with 11 bases between them. In germline, CDR1 is MNHEY, CDR2 SVGEGT. The CDR3 has 13 residues. The CDR3 loop reads CASSNGPKETQYF. CDR3 nucleotide sequence: TGTGCCAGCAGCAACGGACCCAAAGAGACCCAGTACTTC.

Regarding this clonotype: The junction departs from germline at one end; a sequencing error may be responsible. The chain carries TRBV19 and TRBJ1-1; a possible D gene is TRBD1 (5 bases). The germline V gene encodes CDR1 LNHDA and CDR2 SQIVND (reference sequence). The CDR3 runs to 15 residues. In DNA, the CDR3 is TGTGCAAGTATCGTCCAGCAGGGATCGAACACTGAAGCTTTCTTT. Its protein is CASIVQQGSNTEAFF.

There are many counts of this clonotype. The chain uses TRBV4-2 and TRBJ2-3; TRBD2 agrees at 9 bases. With V trimmed by 3 bases and J by 1 base, 5 bases remained unmatched. In germline, CDR1 is LGHNA, CDR2 YNFKEQ. There are 16 residues in the CDR3. The DNA for the CDR3 is TGTGCCAGCAGCCAGGGGTCTAGCGGGGGCACAGATACGCAGTATTTT. Amino acids: CASSQGSSGGTDTQYF.

This clonotype was counted between two and nine times. The V and J genes are TRBV9 and TRBJ2-1, with 9 bases identical to TRBD2. V was pared by 4 bases and J by 1 base, with 6 bases of the junction left unmatched. The CDR3 loop spans 16 amino acids. Germline CDR1 reads SGDLS; CDR2 reads YYNGEE. CDR3 nucleotides: TGTGCCAGCAGCTTAAGCGGGGGGTTATCCTACAATGAGCAGTTCTTC. Translated: CASSLSGGLSYNEQFF.

The table lists this clonotype with a few counts. This chain connects TRBV28 to TRBJ1-6, with TRBD1 identical over 9 bases. The CDR3 sequence is 16 residues long. CDR1 and CDR2 (germline): MDHEN, SYDVKM. After removal of 5 bases from V and 4 bases from J, the junction contained 6 bases not matched to a gene. The CDR3 loop is CASSPPGTGYNSPLHF. Here the CDR3 DNA reads TGTGCCAGCAGTCCCCCTGGGACAGGGTATAATTCACCCCTCCACTTT.

The chain carries TRBV7-2 and TRBJ1-2, with 7 nucleotides matching TRBD1. In germline, CDR1 is SGHTA, CDR2 FQGNSA. The CDR3 consists of 16 residues. The J segment lost 4 bases and the V segment lost 2 bases, leaving 10 bases of the junction unmatched. CDR3 nucleotides: TGTGCCAGCAGCTTACGCAGGGACAGACCTAGCTATGGCTACACCTTC. It encodes CASSLRRDRPSYGYTF.

The rearrangement links TRBV12-3 or TRBV12-4 to TRBJ2-3, with 9 bases fitting TRBD1. The CDR3 is 16 amino acids. The junction had 11 bases not matched to a gene; V was cut back by 6 bases and J by 4 bases. The CDR3 region has the DNA TGTGCCAGCAGCCCCGGGACAGGGAATTCCGCAGATACGCAGTATTTT. This sequence encodes CASSPGTGNSADTQYF.

As concerns this clonotype: A clone one base away is much larger, so this may be a read error. The chain has TRBV7-9 and TRBJ2-5, with 7 nucleotides matching TRBD1. Germline values: CDR1 SEHNR, CDR2 FQNEAQ (reference sequence). V lost 5 bases and J lost 4; bases outside the gene matches: 7. The CDR3 extends over 14 amino acids. The CDR3 nucleotides are TGTGCCAGCAGCGGCATCAGGGGGAGAGAGACCCAGTACTTC. Protein product: CASSGIRGRETQYF.

Comments on this clonotype: One junction end does not reproduce the germline sequence, and a read error may be involved. The rearrangement uses TRBV20-1 and TRBJ2-1; 8 nucleotides agree with TRBD2. This CDR3 region has 15 residues. From germline, CDR1 is DFQATT and CDR2 SNEGSKA (reference sequence). CDR3 loop: CSTRDLTSAYNEQFF. Here the CDR3 DNA reads TGCAGTACTAGAGATCTGACTAGCGCCTACAATGAGCAGTTCTTC.

This clonotype occurred a few times. This rearrangement joins TRBV5-1 to TRBJ1-4; tentatively, D is TRBD1 (6 bases). The germline V and J ends were trimmed by 0 bases and 5 bases, with 14 bases remaining between them. This CDR3 region has 16 residues. Germline CDR1 is SGHRS and CDR2 is YFSETQ. CDR3 bases: TGCGCCAGCAGCTTGGATCCACAGGGCGTAAATGAAAAACTGTTTTTT. Translated, it gives CASSLDPQGVNEKLFF. The full variable domain, in which reference TRBV5-1 and TRBJ1-4 provide the parts outside the CDR3, is KAGVTQTPRYLIKTRGQQVTLSCSPISGHRSVSWYQQTPGQGLQFLFEYFSETQRNKGNFPGRFSGRQFSNSRSEMNVSTLELGDSALYLCASSLDPQGVNEKLFFGSGTQLSVL.

This clonotype was seen a handful of times. The chain has TRBV7-3 and TRBJ2-7, with TRBD1 matching over 8 bases. This CDR3 has 15 amino acids. Germline CDR1 SGHTA, CDR2 FQGTGA. Losses at the gene ends were 3 bases for V and 1 base for J; bases not matched to a gene: 5. The CDR3 loop is CASSFTGGSSYEQYF. Written as DNA, the CDR3 is TGTGCCAGCAGCTTTACAGGGGGTTCTTCCTACGAGCAGTACTTC.

The chain has TRBV4-1 and TRBJ1-3; TRBD1 might be the D (5 bases). The CDR3 length is 15 residues. Per the germline V gene, CDR1 is MGHRA and CDR2 is YSYEKL. The germline V and J ends were trimmed by 0 bases and 7 bases, with 13 bases remaining between them. CDR3 in amino acids: CASSQEVRDWNTIYF. The CDR3, as DNA: TGCGCCAGCAGCCAAGAAGTCAGGGACTGGAACACCATATATTTT.